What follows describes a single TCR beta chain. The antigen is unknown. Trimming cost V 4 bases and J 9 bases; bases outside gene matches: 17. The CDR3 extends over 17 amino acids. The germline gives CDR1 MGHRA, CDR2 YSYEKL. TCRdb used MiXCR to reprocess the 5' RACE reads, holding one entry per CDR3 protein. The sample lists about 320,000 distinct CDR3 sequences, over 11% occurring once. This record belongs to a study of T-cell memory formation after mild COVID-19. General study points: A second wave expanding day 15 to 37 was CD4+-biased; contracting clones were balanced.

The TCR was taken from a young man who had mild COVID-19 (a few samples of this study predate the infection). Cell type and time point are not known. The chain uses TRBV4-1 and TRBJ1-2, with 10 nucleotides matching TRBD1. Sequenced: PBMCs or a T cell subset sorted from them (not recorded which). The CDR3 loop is CASSPRGQGEIYGSYTF. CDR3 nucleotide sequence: TGCGCCAGCAGCCCGAGAGGACAGGGGGAGATCTATGGGAGCTACACCTTC.